The present TCR beta chain was sequenced within a study of T-cell memory formation after mild COVID-19. Background on the study: TCR clusters mostly belonged to single donors. Whole-study results and caveats: There was no confirmation that second-wave clones peaking on day 37 were SARS-CoV-2 specific. Clones shrinking between day 15 and 85 showed a balanced CD4/CD8 split, and those that grew later tilted toward CD4+. Shrinking CD4+ clones were chiefly CM and EM; CD8+ ones were chiefly EMRA.

The germline CDR1 and CDR2 sequences are SGHRS and YFSETQ. The CDR3 contains 16 residues. V was clipped by 3 bases and J by 2 bases, with 15 bases between them. Each CDR3 protein is one row after TCRdb ran MiXCR on the 5' RACE reads. The sample carries about 130,000 distinct CDR3 sequences, roughly 6% recorded once. This clonotype was detected a few times. The antigen remains unidentified. Sequencing was performed on PBMCs or a T cell subset sorted from them (not recorded which). This receptor was obtained from an adult woman who had mild COVID-19 (a few samples of this study predate the infection). Cell type and time point are not known. The V call is TRBV5-1, the J call TRBJ1-5, with a weak D call TRBD1 (6 bases). The CDR3 region has the DNA TGCGCCAGCAGCTGGGGGACACGGGGACGCAATCAGCCCCAGCATTTT. Translating gives CASSWGTRGRNQPQHF.